The rows below give T cell receptor beta chains drawn from one sample of a study of post-analysis software for immune sequencing data. TCRdb called the PCR reads again in MiXCR, with one record for every CDR3 protein. In the table there are hundreds of thousands of distinct CDR3 sequences, 59% of which are singletons. Sequencing was performed on blood. Receptor source: a girl aged 2 to 9 with multiple sclerosis. Both conserved end residues are part of each CDR3. The order of the fields is J gene, V gene, clone size, D gene, CDR3 protein, CDR3 DNA. A D gene is named only where the DNA matches it firmly. A clone size is listed for some rows: how often the clone was seen (once, few, many), or a class if it is expanded.

TRBJ2-4 TRBV4-2 - TRBD1 CASSPGQATLTKNIQYF TGTGCCAGCAGCCCGGGACAGGCAACCCTGACCAAAAACATTCAGTACTTC
TRBJ2-5 TRBV7-9 - - CASSQLGIQETQYF TGTGCCAGCAGCCAACTGGGGATTCAAGAGACCCAGTACTTC
TRBJ2-7 TRBV2 - - CASSRQGINEQYF TGTGCCAGCAGTAGGCAGGGAATAAACGAGCAGTACTTC
TRBJ1-2 TRBV6-1 - - CASSSQVLAAYGYTF TGTGCCAGCAGTTCACAGGTTCTCGCCGCCTATGGCTACACCTTC
TRBJ2-2 TRBV11-2 - - CASSPPTRGQGELFF TGTGCCAGCAGCCCACCGACCCGGGGCCAGGGGGAGCTGTTTTTT
TRBJ2-7 TRBV6-1 - - CASRRSDHFYEQYF TGTGCCAGCAGGAGATCAGACCACTTCTACGAGCAGTACTTC
TRBJ2-7 TRBV3-1 - - CASSQGRQTSYEQYF TGTGCCAGCAGCCAAGGTCGGCAGACCTCCTACGAGCAGTACTTC
TRBJ1-5 TRBV5-1 once - CASSQGTLENQPQHF TGCGCCAGCAGCCAAGGGACCCTCGAAAATCAGCCCCAGCATTTT
TRBJ1-2 TRBV14 - TRBD1 CASSLLTGDVYGYTF TGTGCCAGCAGCCTCCTCACAGGGGACGTCTATGGCTACACCTTC
TRBJ2-5 TRBV29-1 few TRBD2 CSVEELAGVLETQYF TGCAGCGTTGAAGAGTTAGCGGGTGTTCTGGAGACCCAGTACTTC
TRBJ2-3 TRBV5-1 few - CASSLSRRTDTQYF TGCGCCAGCAGCTTATCACGAAGGACAGATACGCAGTATTTT
TRBJ2-7 TRBV6-1 - - CASGGPGAYYEQYF TGTGCCAGCGGCGGCCCTGGCGCTTACTACGAGCAGTACTTC
TRBJ2-7 TRBV30 - - CAWSVLREQYF TGTGCCTGGAGTGTACTACGCGAGCAGTACTTC
TRBJ1-5 TRBV20-1 - - CSASRRGEVGQPQHF TGCAGTGCTTCCCGGAGGGGCGAAGTGGGTCAGCCCCAGCATTTT
TRBJ2-7 TRBV13 - TRBD1 CASSRDRVEQYF TGTGCCAGCAGCAGGGACAGGGTCGAGCAGTACTTC